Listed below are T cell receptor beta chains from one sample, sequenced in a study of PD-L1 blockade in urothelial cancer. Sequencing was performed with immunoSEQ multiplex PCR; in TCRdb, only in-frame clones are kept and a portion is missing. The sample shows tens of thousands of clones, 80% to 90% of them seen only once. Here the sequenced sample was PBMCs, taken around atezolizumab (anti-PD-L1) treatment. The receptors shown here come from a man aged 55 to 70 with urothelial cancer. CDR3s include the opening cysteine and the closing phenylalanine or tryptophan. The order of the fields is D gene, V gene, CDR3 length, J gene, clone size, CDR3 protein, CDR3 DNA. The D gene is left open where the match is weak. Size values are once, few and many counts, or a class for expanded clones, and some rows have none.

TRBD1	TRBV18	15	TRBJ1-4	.	CASSPAGQGYEKLFF	TGTGCCAGCTCACCCGCAGGACAGGGCTATGAAAAACTGTTTTTT
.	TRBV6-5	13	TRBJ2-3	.	CASTSSGTDTQYF	TGTGCCAGCACCTCCTCTGGCACAGATACGCAGTATTTT
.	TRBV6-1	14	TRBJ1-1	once	CASRQAWGNTEAFF	TGTGCCAGCAGACAGGCCTGGGGTAACACTGAAGCTTTCTTT
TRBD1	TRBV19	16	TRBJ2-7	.	CASSRDRGLDSYEQYF	TGTGCCAGTAGTAGGGACAGGGGGCTCGACTCCTACGAGCAGTACTTC
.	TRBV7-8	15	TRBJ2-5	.	CASSLAWSSQETQYF	TGTGCCAGCAGCTTAGCGTGGTCTAGCCAAGAGACCCAGTACTTC
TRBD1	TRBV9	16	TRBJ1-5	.	CASTYPWTGSYRPQHF	TGTGCCAGCACCTATCCGTGGACAGGGTCGTATCGGCCCCAGCATTTT
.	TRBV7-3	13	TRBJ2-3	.	CASSAGSTDTQYF	TGTGCCAGCAGTGCGGGTAGCACAGATACGCAGTATTTT
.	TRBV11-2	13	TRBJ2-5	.	CASRTPGEETQYF	TGTGCCAGCAGGACTCCAGGGGAGGAGACCCAGTACTTC
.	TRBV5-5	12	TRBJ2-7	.	CASSLKRDEQYF	TGTGCCAGCAGCTTGAAACGGGACGAGCAGTACTTC
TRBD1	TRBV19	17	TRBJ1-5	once	CASRPSGGPYSNQPQHF	TGTGCCAGTAGACCCTCAGGGGGCCCATATAGCAATCAGCCCCAGCATTTT
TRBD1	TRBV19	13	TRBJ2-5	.	CASSQNRGETQYF	TGTGCCAGTAGTCAAAACAGGGGAGAGACCCAGTACTTC
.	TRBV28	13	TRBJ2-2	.	CASSQETDGELFF	TGTGCCAGCAGTCAAGAGACAGACGGGGAGCTGTTTTTT
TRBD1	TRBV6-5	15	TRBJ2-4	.	CASRRDRGSRNIQYF	TGTGCCAGCAGAAGGGACAGGGGATCGAGGAACATTCAGTACTTC
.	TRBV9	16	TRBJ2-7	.	CASSGAGTSRYYEQYF	TGTGCCAGCAGCGGAGCGGGTACATCCCGCTACTACGAGCAGTACTTC
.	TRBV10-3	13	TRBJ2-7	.	CAISGRVADEQYF	TGTGCCATCAGTGGGAGGGTTGCAGACGAGCAGTACTTC
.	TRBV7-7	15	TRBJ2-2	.	CASSPEQVDTGELFF	TGTGCTAGCAGCCCTGAACAGGTCGACACCGGGGAGCTGTTTTTT
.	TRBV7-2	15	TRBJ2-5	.	CASSDLRRRGETQYF	TGTGCCAGCAGCGACCTCAGGAGGCGCGGGGAGACCCAGTACTTC
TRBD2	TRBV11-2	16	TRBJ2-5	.	CASSYLAGGPGETQYF	TGTGCCAGCAGCTACTTAGCGGGAGGGCCGGGAGAGACCCAGTACTTC
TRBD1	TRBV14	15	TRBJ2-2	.	CASSAGQGFPGELFF	TGTGCCAGCAGCGCAGGACAGGGGTTCCCCGGGGAGCTGTTTTTT
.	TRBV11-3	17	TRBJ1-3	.	CASRDGGPAGAGNTIYF	TGTGCCAGCAGGGACGGAGGCCCGGCAGGGGCTGGAAACACCATATATTTT
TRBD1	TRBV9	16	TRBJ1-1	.	CASSVGQTGLDTEAFF	TGTGCCAGCAGCGTAGGACAGACAGGGTTGGACACTGAAGCTTTCTTT
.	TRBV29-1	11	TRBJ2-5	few	CSVFPRETQYF	TGCAGCGTTTTCCCCCGAGAGACCCAGTACTTC
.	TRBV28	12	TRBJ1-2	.	CASSFSDYGYTF	TGTGCCAGCAGTTTTAGTGATTATGGCTACACCTTC
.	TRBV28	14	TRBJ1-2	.	CASSLFRMDYGYTF	TGTGCCAGCAGTTTATTTAGAATGGACTATGGCTACACCTTC
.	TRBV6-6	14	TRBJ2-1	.	CASSYSQGSHEQFF	TGTGCCAGCAGTTACTCTCAGGGATCTCATGAGCAGTTCTTC
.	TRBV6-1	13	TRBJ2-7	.	CASSALLDGEQYF	TGTGCCAGCAGTGCCTTACTAGATGGCGAGCAGTACTTC
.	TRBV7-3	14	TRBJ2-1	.	CASTPGQGYNEQFF	TGTGCCAGCACCCCAGGGCAGGGTTACAATGAGCAGTTCTTC
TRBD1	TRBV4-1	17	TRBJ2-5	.	CASSQDVGGTGRKTQYF	TGCGCCAGCAGCCAAGATGTAGGGGGGACAGGGAGGAAGACCCAGTACTTC
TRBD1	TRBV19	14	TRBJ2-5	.	CATRGGLAGKTQYF	TGTGCCACCCGAGGGGGCCTGGCAGGGAAGACCCAGTACTTC
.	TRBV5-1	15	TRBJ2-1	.	CASRIQGLLLDEQFF	TGCGCCAGCAGGATACAGGGTTTGCTTCTGGATGAGCAGTTCTTC
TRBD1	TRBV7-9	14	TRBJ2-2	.	CASSGGQGAGELFF	TGTGCCAGCAGCGGGGGACAGGGTGCCGGGGAGCTGTTTTTT
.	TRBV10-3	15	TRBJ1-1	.	CAISDSLGASWEAFF	TGTGCCATCAGTGATTCTCTAGGGGCTAGTTGGGAAGCTTTCTTT
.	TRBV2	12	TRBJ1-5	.	CASSSTLQPQHF	TGTGCCAGCAGTTCGACACTTCAGCCCCAGCATTTT
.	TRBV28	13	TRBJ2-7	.	CASRSGVSYEQYF	TGTGCCAGCAGATCCGGGGTCTCCTACGAGCAGTACTTC
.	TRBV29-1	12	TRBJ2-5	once	CSVEVSGETQYF	TGCAGCGTTGAAGTATCCGGGGAGACCCAGTACTTC
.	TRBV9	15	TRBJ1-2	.	CASSVGDSLGYGYTF	TGTGCCAGCAGCGTAGGCGACAGCTTGGGTTATGGCTACACCTTC
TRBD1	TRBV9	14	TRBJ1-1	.	CASSPDRFGTEAFF	TGTGCCAGCAGCCCGGACAGGTTTGGGACTGAAGCTTTCTTT
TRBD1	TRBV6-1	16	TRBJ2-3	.	CASSGTGRSIADTQYF	TGTGCCAGCAGTGGGACAGGGAGAAGTATCGCAGATACGCAGTATTTT
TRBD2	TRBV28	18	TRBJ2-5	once	CATATGGNSGSAQETQYF	TGTGCCACCGCGACCGGGGGTAATAGCGGGAGTGCCCAAGAGACCCAGTACTTC
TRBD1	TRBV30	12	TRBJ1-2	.	CAWNRGGYGYTF	TGTGCCTGGAACAGGGGTGGCTATGGCTACACCTTC